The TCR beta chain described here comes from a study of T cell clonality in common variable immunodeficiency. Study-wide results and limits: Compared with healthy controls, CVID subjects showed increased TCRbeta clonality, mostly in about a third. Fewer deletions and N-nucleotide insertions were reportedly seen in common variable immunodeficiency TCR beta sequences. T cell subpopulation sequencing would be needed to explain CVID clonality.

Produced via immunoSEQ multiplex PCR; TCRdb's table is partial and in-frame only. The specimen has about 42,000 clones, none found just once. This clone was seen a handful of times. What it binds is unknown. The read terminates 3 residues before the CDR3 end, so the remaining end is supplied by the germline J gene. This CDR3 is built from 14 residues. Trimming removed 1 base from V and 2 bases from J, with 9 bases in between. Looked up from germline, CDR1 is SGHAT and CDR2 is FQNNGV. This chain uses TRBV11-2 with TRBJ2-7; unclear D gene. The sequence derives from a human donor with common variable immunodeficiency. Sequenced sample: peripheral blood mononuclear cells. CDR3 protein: CASSLVSPTYEQYF. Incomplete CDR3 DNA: TGTGCCAGCAGCTTAGTGTCCCCTACCTACGAG.